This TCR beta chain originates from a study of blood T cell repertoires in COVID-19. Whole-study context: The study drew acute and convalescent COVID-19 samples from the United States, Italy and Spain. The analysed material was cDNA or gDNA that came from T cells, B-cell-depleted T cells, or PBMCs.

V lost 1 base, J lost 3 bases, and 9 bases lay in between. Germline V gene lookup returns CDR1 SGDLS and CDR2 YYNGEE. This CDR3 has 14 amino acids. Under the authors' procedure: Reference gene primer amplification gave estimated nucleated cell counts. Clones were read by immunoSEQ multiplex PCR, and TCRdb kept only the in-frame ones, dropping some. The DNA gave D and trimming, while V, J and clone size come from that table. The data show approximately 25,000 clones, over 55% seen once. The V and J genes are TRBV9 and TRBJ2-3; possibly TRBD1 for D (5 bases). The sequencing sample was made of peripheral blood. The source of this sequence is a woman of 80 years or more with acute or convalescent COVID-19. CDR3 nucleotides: TGTGCCAGCAGCGTATGGTCAGGGACAGATACGCAGTATTTT. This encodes CASSVWSGTDTQYF.